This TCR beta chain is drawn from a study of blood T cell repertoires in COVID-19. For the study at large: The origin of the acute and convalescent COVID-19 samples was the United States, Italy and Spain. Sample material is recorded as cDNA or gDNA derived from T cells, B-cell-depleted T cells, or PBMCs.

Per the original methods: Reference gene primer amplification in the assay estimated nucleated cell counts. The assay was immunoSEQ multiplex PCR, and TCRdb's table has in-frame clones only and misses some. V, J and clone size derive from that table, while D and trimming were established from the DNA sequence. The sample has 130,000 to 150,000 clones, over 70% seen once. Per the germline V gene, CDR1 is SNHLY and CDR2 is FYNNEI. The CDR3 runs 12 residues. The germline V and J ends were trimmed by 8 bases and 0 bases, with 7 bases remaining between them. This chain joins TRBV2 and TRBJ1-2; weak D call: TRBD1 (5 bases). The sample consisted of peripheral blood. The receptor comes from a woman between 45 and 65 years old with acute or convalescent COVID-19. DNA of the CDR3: TGTGCCAGCGCGGGGCCTAACTATGGCTACACCTTC. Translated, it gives CASAGPNYGYTF.